This T cell receptor (beta chain) was observed in a study of cytomegalovirus exposure and HLA in healthy donors. Points on this clone: Its target is unknown.

Germline V gene sequence: CDR1 SGHNT, CDR2 YYREEE (reference sequence). This CDR3 region has 14 residues. Trimming at V came to 4 bases and at J to 4 bases, leaving 4 bases not matched to a gene. Measured with immunoSEQ multiplex PCR; TCRdb has only the in-frame clones, and not every one. Of 120,000 or so clones detected, about 83% appear once; the ten largest clones hold 2% to 2.5%. Whole-study findings and limits: The authors enumerated over 150 TCR beta chains as linked to cytomegalovirus.

The chain recombines TRBV5-4 with TRBJ2-3; 9 bases align to TRBD2. The sequenced material came from PBMCs. The sequence was collected from a woman aged 25 to 39 in good health and CMV-seronegative. CDR3 sequence (DNA): TGTGCCAGCAGCCCACGACTAGCGGCAGATACGCAGTATTTT. It yields the protein CASSPRLAADTQYF.